The rows below give T cell receptor beta chains drawn from one sample of a study of T cells after somatic rescue of genetic block. TCRdb's table, derived via immunoSEQ multiplex PCR, lists solely in-frame clones and lacks some. Among about 10,000 clones listed, 70% to 75% were seen once. The sequenced sample was peripheral blood mononuclear cells (PBMCs). Source of these receptors: a boy aged 5-17 years. The CDR3 runs from the conserved cysteine through the conserved F or W. D genes are given only for firm matches. Rows give clone size only sometimes, using once, few, many, or a class for an expanded clone.

TRBV6-4	TRBD2	NA	TRBJ2-1	CASRKLAGGSYNEQFF	TGTGCCAGCAGAAAATTAGCGGGGGGGTCCTACAATGAGCAGTTCTTC
TRBV27	NA	NA	TRBJ1-5	CASRGAPNQPQHF	TGTGCCAGCAGGGGGGCACCAAATCAGCCCCAGCATTTT
TRBV10-3	TRBD1	few	TRBJ2-7	CAISEPGTGIPYEQYF	TGTGCCATCAGTGAGCCCGGGACAGGGATTCCCTACGAGCAGTACTTC
TRBV6-1	NA	NA	TRBJ1-2	CASSDRALYGYTF	TGTGCCAGCAGTGATAGGGCGCTCTATGGCTACACCTTC
TRBV28	NA	NA	TRBJ1-5	CATQLLGNQPQHF	TGTGCCACCCAGCTCCTGGGCAATCAGCCCCAGCATTTT
TRBV6-5	TRBD1	once	TRBJ1-4	CASSNQQGKLFF	TGTGCCAGCAGCAACCAACAGGGGAAACTGTTTTTT
TRBV6-6	NA	few	TRBJ1-3	CASSITGIGNTIYF	TGTGCCAGCAGTATCACAGGGATTGGAAACACCATATATTTT
TRBV9	NA	medium-sized	TRBJ2-5	CASSISGTTQETQYF	TGTGCCAGCAGCATCAGCGGGACAACTCAAGAGACCCAGTACTTC
TRBV11-2	NA	NA	TRBJ2-7	CASSLVGGLSYEQYF	TGTGCCAGCAGCTTAGTGGGTGGACTCTCCTACGAGCAGTACTTC
TRBV27	NA	NA	TRBJ2-3	CASSLSRLGVPILF	TGTGCCAGCAGTTTATCCCGTTTGGGGGTCCCCATTCTTTTT